This TCR beta chain was retrieved from a study of cytomegalovirus exposure and HLA in healthy donors. Whole-study findings and limits: Three chains linked to CMV were shown in vitro to be specific for CMV antigens.

Sequencing used immunoSEQ multiplex PCR; TCRdb keeps in-frame clones, though not all of them. The data show 180,000 or so clones, roughly nine tenths seen once. A word on this clone: Its matching antigen is unknown.

Germline V lookup: CDR1 GTSNPN, CDR2 SVGIG (reference sequence). The CDR3 spans 14 residues. V lost 4 bases and J 0 bases, leaving 12 bases between the germline ends. The V gene is TRBV30, the J gene TRBJ1-1; D possibly corresponds to TRBD1 (6 bases). This sequence was found in a man aged 30 to 45 in good health and CMV-seropositive. The sample taken for sequencing was PBMCs. This CDR3 reads CAWTVDSMNTEAFF. The CDR3 nucleotides are TGTGCCTGGACCGTGGACAGTATGAACACTGAAGCTTTCTTT.